This TCR beta chain was profiled in a study of cytomegalovirus exposure and HLA in healthy donors. Study-wide background: It was reported in a later analysis that the roughly 120 validation repertoires used the same platform as the approximately 690 first-cohort repertoires. Study findings and constraints: Reports credit the classifier with highly specific, highly sensitive diagnosis of cytomegalovirus status. The finding came from a later analysis; first-cohort TCR clusters tended to co-occur in the approximately 120 validation repertoires.

With respect to this clone: The target antigen is unknown.

There are 15 residues in the CDR3. The germline CDR1 and CDR2 sequences are LNHDA and SQIVND (reference sequence). V shed 3 bases and J 7 bases; nucleotides not matched to a gene: 8. The protocol was immunoSEQ multiplex PCR, while the TCRdb copy is restricted to in-frame clones and leaves out a portion. There are 98,000 or so clones in the sample; under 97% occur only once, and about 0.7% lies in the top ten. Material: PBMCs. This TCR came from a woman aged 18 to 35 in good health and CMV-seronegative. The chain joins TRBV19 to TRBJ2-1; 8 bases line up with TRBD2. CDR3 in amino acids: CASSIALAGSNEQFF. As DNA, the CDR3 is TGTGCCAGTAGTATTGCATTAGCGGGGTCTAATGAGCAGTTCTTC. Full variable domain (outside the CDR3, taken from reference TRBV19 and TRBJ2-1): DGGITQSPKYLFRKEGQNVTLSCEQNLNHDAMYWYRQDPGQGLRLIYYSQIVNDFQKGDIAEGYSVSREKKESFPLTVTSAQKNPTAFYLCASSIALAGSNEQFFGPGTRLTVL.